This T cell receptor (beta chain) was sequenced for a study of T cells in Graves' hyperthyroidism and ophthalmopathy. A NOSPECS grade of at least 4, a Clinical Activity Score of at least 3 and duration under 3 months were recorded in ophthalmopathy patients. This clonotype was seen more than once but under ten times. Amplified TCR beta CDR3 regions came from RNA transcripts. HTBI primers were employed in a first-round RT-PCR of the TCR CDR3. TCRdb re-called the multiplex PCR reads with MiXCR, one entry per CDR3 protein. The sample carries some 570,000 distinct CDR3 sequences, more than 13% recorded once. The CDR3 sequence is 16 residues long. Deletions cut 6 bases from V and 1 base from J, with 13 bases between. The germline V gene encodes CDR1 LNHDA and CDR2 SQIVND (reference sequence).

The receptor's source is a young woman with Graves' ophthalmopathy. This chain joins TRBV19 and TRBJ2-6, with D tentatively TRBD1 (6 bases). Sequencing was carried out using blood. The CDR3 DNA reads TGTGCCAGTAGCTGGACAGCTCTTTCTGGGGCCAACGTCCTGACTTTC. It is translated as CASSWTALSGANVLTF.